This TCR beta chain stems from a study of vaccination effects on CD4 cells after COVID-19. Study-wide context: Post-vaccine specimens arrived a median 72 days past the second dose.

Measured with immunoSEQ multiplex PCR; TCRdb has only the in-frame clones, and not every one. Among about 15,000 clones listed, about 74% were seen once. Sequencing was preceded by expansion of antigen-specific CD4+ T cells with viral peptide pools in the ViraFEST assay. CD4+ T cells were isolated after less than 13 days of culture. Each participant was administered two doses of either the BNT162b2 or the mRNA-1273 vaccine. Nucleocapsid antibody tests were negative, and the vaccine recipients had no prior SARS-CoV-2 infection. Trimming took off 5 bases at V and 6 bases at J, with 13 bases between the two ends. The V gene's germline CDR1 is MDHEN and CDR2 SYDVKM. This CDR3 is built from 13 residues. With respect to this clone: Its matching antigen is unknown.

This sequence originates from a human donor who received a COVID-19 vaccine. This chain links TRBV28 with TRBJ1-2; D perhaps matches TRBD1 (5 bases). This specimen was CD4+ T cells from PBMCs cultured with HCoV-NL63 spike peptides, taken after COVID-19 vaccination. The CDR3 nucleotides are TGTGCCAGCAGTCAGGGACGGATAGATGGCTACACCTTC. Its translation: CASSQGRIDGYTF.